This TCR beta chain originates from a study of blood T cell repertoires in COVID-19. In this sample, this clone turned up a few times. Cohort allocation depended upon clinical history that participants reported. Two negative PCRs, clearance, or symptom resolution characterized the recovered Cohort 3 donors. The CDR3 extends over 16 amino acids. The V gene's germline CDR1 is MNHNS and CDR2 SASEGT. J lost 2 bases, V lost 3 bases, and 7 bases had no gene match. Methods used by the authors: Reference gene primer amplification in the assay estimated nucleated cell counts. The table came from immunoSEQ multiplex PCR; TCRdb's copy has only in-frame clones and leaves some out. That table is the source of V, J and clone size, and D and trimming were worked out from the DNA. The table lists approximately 200,000 clones, roughly four fifths of them singletons.

This TCR was sampled from a middle-aged man who had recovered from COVID-19. The V and J genes are TRBV6-1 and TRBJ2-7; 10 bases map to TRBD2. Sequencing input: PBMCs or T cells enriched from blood (not recorded which). CDR3 nucleotide sequence: TGTGCCAGCAGTGACGGGGTAGCGGGAGGTCCCTACGAGCAGTACTTC. Amino acid sequence: CASSDGVAGGPYEQYF.